The clone carrying this T cell receptor (beta chain) was observed a few times. The antigen remains undetermined. V lost 7 bases and J lost 2; bases outside the gene matches: 8. The CDR3 is 15 residues long. Germline V CDR1 and CDR2: ENHRY, SYGVKD. This sample is part of a study of T cells in Graves' hyperthyroidism and ophthalmopathy. Study-wide findings and caveats: A median about 6.5 months before onset, the model predicted ophthalmopathy.

RNA transcripts provided the source from which TCR beta CDR3 regions were amplified. The HTBI primer set drove a first-round RT-PCR of the TCR CDR3. TCRdb independently ran MiXCR on the multiplex PCR reads; one entry per CDR3 protein. The table records around 250,000 distinct CDR3 sequences, 14% to 15% of them present only once. The study enrolled patients aged 18 to 65 with newly diagnosed hyperthyroidism of under 2 months' duration. The chain recombines TRBV10-3 with TRBJ1-2, with 9 bases fitting TRBD1. Material: blood. The sequence came from a woman aged 40-49 years with Graves' hyperthyroidism that later progressed to Graves' ophthalmopathy. The CDR3 spells CAINQQGAGNYGYTF. CDR3 DNA: TGTGCCATCAACCAACAGGGGGCGGGCAACTATGGCTACACCTTC.